Listed here are 18 T cell receptor beta chains from one sample, sequenced in a study of blood T cell repertoires in COVID-19. The data were produced by immunoSEQ multiplex PCR, yet TCRdb's version contains in-frame clones alone and is incomplete. The sample has just over 150,000 clones; 80% are singletons. The sample was peripheral blood. The receptors were gathered from a man aged 60 to 75 with acute or convalescent COVID-19.

J is TRBJ2-1 and V is TRBV4-3; 13 nucleotides match TRBD2. CDR1 is LGHNA, CDR2 YSLEER, per germline. CDR3 size: 16 residues. J was trimmed by 6 bases and V by 5 bases; bases with no gene match: 7. The CDR3 protein is CASSNLGTSGANEQFF. Written as DNA, the CDR3 is TGCGCCAGCAGCAACCTGGGGACTAGCGGGGCCAATGAGCAGTTCTTC.

The chain couples TRBV6-6 to TRBJ1-1; D is unresolved. V was pared by 2 bases and J by 1 base, with 11 bases between. There are 15 residues in the CDR3. CDR1 and CDR2 from the germline V gene are MNHNY and SVGAGI (reference sequence). This CDR3 is CASSYEGAKNTEAFF. Here the CDR3 DNA reads TGTGCCAGCAGTTACGAGGGAGCGAAGAACACTGAAGCTTTCTTT.

The CDR3 loop is CASSLGVGANYGYTF. The DNA of the CDR3 is TGTGCCAGCAGCTTAGGAGTCGGGGCTAACTATGGCTACACCTTC. This chain links TRBV7-9 with TRBJ1-2; D remains unclear. The V end lost 1 base, the J end lost 0 bases, and 9 bases lay between the germline ends. Germline CDR1 is SEHNR and CDR2 is FQNEAQ (reference sequence). CDR3 length: 15 amino acids.

V usage is TRBV12-3 or TRBV12-4 and J usage is TRBJ1-2; TRBD1 is a possible D gene (6 bases). V was shortened by 7 bases and J by 6 bases, with 12 bases between the two germline ends. The CDR3 runs 12 residues. CDR3 sequence: CASKNRVDGYTF. The DNA for the CDR3 is TGTGCCAGCAAAAACAGGGTGGATGGCTACACCTTC.

The CDR3 is CASSRSFRTDTYEQYF. CDR3 nucleotides: TGTGCCAGCAGTCGGTCTTTTCGGACAGACACCTACGAGCAGTACTTC. This chain joins TRBV27 and TRBJ2-7; D might be TRBD1 (6 bases). The length of the CDR3 is 16 residues. The germline V gene encodes CDR1 MNHEY and CDR2 SMNVEV (reference sequence). Trimming took off 5 bases at V and 2 bases at J, with 19 bases between the two ends.

This chain connects TRBV6-6 to TRBJ1-1, with D maybe TRBD1 (6 bases). The CDR3 covers 11 residues. V lost 6 bases, J lost 9 bases, and 11 bases lay in between. Germline-derived CDR1 and CDR2 are MNHNY and SVGAGI (reference sequence). CDR3 protein: CASSTGQKAFF. Written as DNA, the CDR3 is TGTGCCAGCAGCACCGGACAGAAAGCTTTCTTT.

The rearrangement joins TRBV7-2 to TRBJ1-1, with 7 bases aligning to TRBD1. Trimming cost V 5 bases and J 0 bases; bases outside gene matches: 6. Looked up from germline, CDR1 is SGHTA and CDR2 is FQGNSA. The CDR3 runs 15 residues. For the CDR3, the DNA is TGTGCCAGCAGCCCACAAGGGACAGTGAACACTGAAGCTTTCTTT. Translating it yields CASSPQGTVNTEAFF.

This rearrangement joins TRBV2 to TRBJ1-2; maybe TRBD1 (6 bases). The CDR3 covers 16 residues. The ends were cut back, 3 bases at V and 6 bases at J, with 20 bases in the middle. Germline V gene lookup returns CDR1 SNHLY and CDR2 FYNNEI. CDR3 DNA: TGTGCCAGCAGTGACGGGGGGCAGGCTCCTGGCCATGGCTACACCTTC. It encodes CASSDGGQAPGHGYTF.

This sequence joins TRBV11-3 and TRBJ2-3; 7 bases line up with TRBD1. The V and J ends lost 5 bases and 1 base, in that order; junction bases with no gene match: 3. Germline V gene sequence: CDR1 SGHNT, CDR2 YENEEA. This CDR3 is built from 14 residues. The CDR3 loop reads CASSTGTGTDTQYF. DNA for the CDR3: TGTGCCAGCAGCACCGGGACAGGCACAGATACGCAGTATTTT. The full variable domain, in which reference TRBV11-3 and TRBJ2-3 provide the parts outside the CDR3, is EAGVVQSPRYKIIEKKQPVAFWCNPISGHNTLYWYLQNLGQGPELLIRYENEEAVDDSQLPKDRFSAERLKGVDSTLKIQPAELGDSAVYLCASSTGTGTDTQYFGPGTRLTVL.

The V call is TRBV2, the J call TRBJ1-5; a weak D match, TRBD1 (6 bases). CDR1 and CDR2 from the germline V gene are SNHLY and FYNNEI. The CDR3 length is 15 residues. Trimming shortened V by 6 bases and J by 2 bases, and 14 bases separated the two germline ends. The CDR3 here is CASRAGTIGNQPQHF. In DNA form, the CDR3 reads TGTGCCAGCAGGGCCGGGACAATTGGCAATCAGCCCCAGCATTTT.

The rearrangement uses TRBV27 and TRBJ2-5; perhaps TRBD1 as D (6 bases). The CDR3 covers 15 residues. The V and J ends lost 3 bases and 5 bases respectively, with 16 bases between them. CDR1 is MNHEY and CDR2 is SMNVEV in the germline V gene (reference sequence). CDR3 loop: CASSFGQRSGETQYF. In DNA form, the CDR3 reads TGTGCCAGCAGTTTCGGACAGCGGAGTGGCGAGACCCAGTACTTC.

V usage is TRBV6-6 and J usage is TRBJ2-3; TRBD2 matches at 12 bases. The CDR3 runs 15 residues. V gave up 8 bases and J gave up 6 bases; unmatched junction bases: 9. The germline V gene has CDR1 MNHNY and CDR2 SVGAGI (reference sequence). The CDR3 nucleotides are TGTGCCAGCTTATCTAGCGGGGGGGCCGGGGATACGCAGTATTTT. It translates to CASLSSGGAGDTQYF.

The chain employs TRBV7-2 and TRBJ2-3; 9 bases match TRBD2. Germline loops: CDR1 SGHTA, CDR2 FQGNSA. The trim removed 5 bases at V and 2 bases at J, leaving 8 bases unmatched. The CDR3 totals 16 residues. This CDR3 reads CASSRRTSGLTDTQYF. The CDR3 DNA reads as TGTGCCAGCAGCCGCCGTACTAGCGGGCTCACAGATACGCAGTATTTT.

Concerning this clone itself: At the DNA level, this CDR3 is encoded by other sequences in the same sample as well. CDR3 sequence (DNA): TGTGCCAGCAGCTTGGAACGGGAGGGCTCCTACGAGCAGTACTTC. Translation: CASSLEREGSYEQYF. The gene calls are TRBV5-4 and TRBJ2-7; 8 bases are a match to TRBD2. This CDR3 contains 15 residues. Germline CDR1 is SGHNT and CDR2 is YYREEE (reference sequence). With V trimmed by 0 bases and J by 0 bases, 2 bases remained unmatched.

CDR3 bases: TGTGCCAGCAGTAGGGGGTACAATCAGCCCCAGCATTTT. Encoded protein: CASSRGYNQPQHF. The rearrangement links TRBV6-5 to TRBJ1-5, with a weak D call TRBD1 (6 bases). The V end was cut by 5 bases, the J end by 3 bases, with 8 bases between. The CDR3 sequence is 13 residues long. Germline V gives CDR1 MNHEY, CDR2 SVGAGI.

This chain links TRBV24-1 with TRBJ2-3, with 9 bases identical to TRBD2. After removal of 7 bases from V and 0 bases from J, the junction contained 16 bases not matched to a gene. CDR1 is KGHDR, CDR2 SFDVKD, per germline. The CDR3 is 19 amino acids. The CDR3 DNA sequence: TGTGCCACCAGCCTTGACCCCAGGGAGGGACTAGCCAGCACAGATACGCAGTATTTT. It yields the protein CATSLDPREGLASTDTQYF.

The chain links TRBV2 to TRBJ1-1; D not certain. V was clipped by 1 base and J by 1 base, with 10 bases between them. CDR1 is SNHLY, CDR2 FYNNEI, per germline. This CDR3 is built from 15 residues. CDR3 protein: CASSEGLTRNTEAFF. The CDR3 DNA reads TGTGCCAGCAGTGAAGGCCTCACGAGGAACACTGAAGCTTTCTTT. Using reference TRBV2 and TRBJ1-1 for the parts outside the CDR3, the full variable domain is EPEVTQTPSHQVTQMGQEVILRCVPISNHLYFYWYRQILGQKVEFLVSFYNNEISEKSEIFDDQFSVERPDGSNFTLKIRSTKLEDSAMYFCASSEGLTRNTEAFFGQGTRLTVV.

The chain couples TRBV9 to TRBJ1-2; D is undetermined. Germline V CDR1 and CDR2: SGDLS, YYNGEE. This CDR3 region has 14 residues. The V end lost 4 bases, the J end lost 0 bases, and 10 bases lay between the germline ends. CDR3 DNA: TGTGCCAGCAGCTGGGCGGGAGCTAACTATGGCTACACCTTC. Translated, it gives CASSWAGANYGYTF.